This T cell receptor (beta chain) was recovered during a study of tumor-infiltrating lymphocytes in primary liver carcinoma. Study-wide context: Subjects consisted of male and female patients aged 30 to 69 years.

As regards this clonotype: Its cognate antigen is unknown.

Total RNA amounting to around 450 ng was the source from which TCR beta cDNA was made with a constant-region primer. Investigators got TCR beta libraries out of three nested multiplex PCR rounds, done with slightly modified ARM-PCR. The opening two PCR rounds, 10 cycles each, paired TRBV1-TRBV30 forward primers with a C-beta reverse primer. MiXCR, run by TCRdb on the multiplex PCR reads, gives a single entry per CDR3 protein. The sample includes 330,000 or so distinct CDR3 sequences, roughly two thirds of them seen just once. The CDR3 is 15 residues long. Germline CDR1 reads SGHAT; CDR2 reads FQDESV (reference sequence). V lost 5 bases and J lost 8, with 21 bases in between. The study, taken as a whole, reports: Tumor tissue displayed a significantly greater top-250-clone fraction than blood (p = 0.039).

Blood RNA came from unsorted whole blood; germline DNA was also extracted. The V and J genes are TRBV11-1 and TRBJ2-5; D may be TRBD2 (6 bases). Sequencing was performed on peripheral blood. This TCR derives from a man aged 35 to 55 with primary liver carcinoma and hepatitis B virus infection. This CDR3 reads CASSRRASEHETQYF. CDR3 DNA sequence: TGTGCCAGCAGCCGAAGAGCTAGCGAGCATGAAACCCAGTACTTC.